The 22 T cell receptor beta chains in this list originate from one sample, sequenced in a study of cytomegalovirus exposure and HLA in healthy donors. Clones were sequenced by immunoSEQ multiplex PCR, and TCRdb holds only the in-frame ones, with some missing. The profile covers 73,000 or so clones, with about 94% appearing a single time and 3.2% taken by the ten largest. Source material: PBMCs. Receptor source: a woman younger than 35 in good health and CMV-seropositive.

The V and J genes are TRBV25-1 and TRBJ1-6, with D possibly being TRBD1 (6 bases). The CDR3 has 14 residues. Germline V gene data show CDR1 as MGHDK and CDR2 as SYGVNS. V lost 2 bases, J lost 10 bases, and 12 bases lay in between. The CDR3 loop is CASSEHRVGSPLHF. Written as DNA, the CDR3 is TGTGCCAGCAGTGAACACAGGGTTGGGTCACCCCTCCACTTT.

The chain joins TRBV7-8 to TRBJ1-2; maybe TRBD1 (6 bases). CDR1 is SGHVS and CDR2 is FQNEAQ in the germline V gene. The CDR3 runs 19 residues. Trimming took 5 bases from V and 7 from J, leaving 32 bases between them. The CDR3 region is CASSLHGGDTPLYLRGYTF. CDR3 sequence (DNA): TGTGCCAGCAGCCTCCATGGGGGGGACACGCCGCTCTACTTACGTGGCTACACCTTC. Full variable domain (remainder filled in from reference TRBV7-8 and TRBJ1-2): GAGVSQSPRYKVAKRGQDVALRCDPISGHVSLFWYQQALGQGPEFLTYFQNEAQLDKSGLPSDRFFAERPEGSVSTLKIQRTQQEDSAVYLCASSLHGGDTPLYLRGYTFGSGTRLTVV.

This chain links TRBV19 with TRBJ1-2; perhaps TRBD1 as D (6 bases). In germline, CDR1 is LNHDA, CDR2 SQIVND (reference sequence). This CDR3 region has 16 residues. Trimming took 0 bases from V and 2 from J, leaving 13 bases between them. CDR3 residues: CASSIDAGTSNYGYTF. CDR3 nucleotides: TGTGCCAGTAGTATAGACGCCGGGACATCCAACTATGGCTACACCTTC. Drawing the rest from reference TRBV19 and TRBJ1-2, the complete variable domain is DGGITQSPKYLFRKEGQNVTLSCEQNLNHDAMYWYRQDPGQGLRLIYYSQIVNDFQKGDIAEGYSVSREKKESFPLTVTSAQKNPTAFYLCASSIDAGTSNYGYTFGSGTRLTVV.

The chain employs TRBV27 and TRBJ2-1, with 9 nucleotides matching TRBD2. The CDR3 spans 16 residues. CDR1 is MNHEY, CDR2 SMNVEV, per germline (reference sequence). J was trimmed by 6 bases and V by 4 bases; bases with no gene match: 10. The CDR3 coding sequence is TGTGCCAGCAGTTCGGTAGGGGGAGCGGGGGGCAATGAGCAGTTCTTC. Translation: CASSSVGGAGGNEQFF.

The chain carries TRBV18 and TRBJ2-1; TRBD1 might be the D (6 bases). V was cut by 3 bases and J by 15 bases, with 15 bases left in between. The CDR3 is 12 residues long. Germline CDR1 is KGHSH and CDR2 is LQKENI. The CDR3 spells CASSPRGNLGFF. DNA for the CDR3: TGTGCCAGCTCACCGAGGGGGAATCTTGGGTTCTTC.

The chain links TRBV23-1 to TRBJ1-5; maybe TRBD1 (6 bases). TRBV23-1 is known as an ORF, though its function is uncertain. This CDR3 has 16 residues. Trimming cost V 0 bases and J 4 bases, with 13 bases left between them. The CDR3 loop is CASSQSRTVFNQPQHF. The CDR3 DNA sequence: TGCGCCAGCAGTCAATCGAGGACAGTATTTAATCAGCCCCAGCATTTT.

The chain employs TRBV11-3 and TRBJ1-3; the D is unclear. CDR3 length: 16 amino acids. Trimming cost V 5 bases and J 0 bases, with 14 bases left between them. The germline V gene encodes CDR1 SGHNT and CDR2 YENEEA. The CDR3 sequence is CASSAGVQYSGNTIYF. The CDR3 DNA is TGTGCCAGCAGCGCCGGGGTACAGTACTCTGGAAACACCATATATTTT.

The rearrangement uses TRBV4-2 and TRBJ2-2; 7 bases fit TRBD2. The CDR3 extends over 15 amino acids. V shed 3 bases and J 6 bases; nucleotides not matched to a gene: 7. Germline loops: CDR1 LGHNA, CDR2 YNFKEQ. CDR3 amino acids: CASSQEGLVSGELFF. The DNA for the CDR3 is TGTGCCAGCAGCCAGGAAGGACTAGTATCCGGGGAGCTGTTTTTT.

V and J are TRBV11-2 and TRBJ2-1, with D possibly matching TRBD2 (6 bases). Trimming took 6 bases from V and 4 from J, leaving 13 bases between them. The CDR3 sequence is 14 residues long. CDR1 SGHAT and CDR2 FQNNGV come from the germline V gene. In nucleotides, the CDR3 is TGTGCCAGCAGAGAAGGGACTGGATACAATGAGCAGTTCTTC. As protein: CASREGTGYNEQFF. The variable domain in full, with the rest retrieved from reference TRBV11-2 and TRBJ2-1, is EAGVAQSPRYKIIEKRQSVAFWCNPISGHATLYWYQQILGQGPKLLIQFQNNGVVDDSQLPKDRFSAERLKGVDSTLKIQPAKLEDSAVYLCASREGTGYNEQFFGPGTRLTVL.

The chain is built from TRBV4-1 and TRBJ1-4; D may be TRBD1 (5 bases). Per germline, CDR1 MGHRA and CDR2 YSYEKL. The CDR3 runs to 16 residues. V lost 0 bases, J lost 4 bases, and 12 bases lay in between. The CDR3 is CASSQDQGGFNEKLFF. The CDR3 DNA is TGCGCCAGCAGCCAAGATCAGGGTGGGTTTAATGAAAAACTGTTTTTT.

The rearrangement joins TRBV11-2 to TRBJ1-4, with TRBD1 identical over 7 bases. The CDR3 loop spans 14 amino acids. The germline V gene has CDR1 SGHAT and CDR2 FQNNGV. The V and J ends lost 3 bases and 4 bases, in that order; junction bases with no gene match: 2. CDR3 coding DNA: TGTGCCAGCAGCTTGGACAGGCATAATGAAAAACTGTTTTTT. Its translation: CASSLDRHNEKLFF.

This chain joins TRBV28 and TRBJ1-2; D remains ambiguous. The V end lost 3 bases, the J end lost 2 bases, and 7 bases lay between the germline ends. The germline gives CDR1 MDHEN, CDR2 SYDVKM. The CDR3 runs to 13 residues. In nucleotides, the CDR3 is TGTGCCAGCAGTTTGGCTCCGAACTATGGCTACACCTTC. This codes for CASSLAPNYGYTF.

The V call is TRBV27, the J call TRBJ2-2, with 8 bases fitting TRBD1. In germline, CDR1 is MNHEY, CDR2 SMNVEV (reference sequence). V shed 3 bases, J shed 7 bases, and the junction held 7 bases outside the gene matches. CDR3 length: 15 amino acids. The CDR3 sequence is CASSFMTGALGELFF. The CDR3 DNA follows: TGTGCCAGCAGTTTTATGACAGGGGCTCTCGGGGAGCTGTTTTTT.

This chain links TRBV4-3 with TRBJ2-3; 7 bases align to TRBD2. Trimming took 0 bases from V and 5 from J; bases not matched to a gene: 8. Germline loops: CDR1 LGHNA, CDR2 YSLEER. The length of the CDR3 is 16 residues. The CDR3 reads CASSQDPVSGGDTQYF. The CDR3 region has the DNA TGCGCCAGCAGCCAAGACCCCGTCTCGGGGGGAGATACGCAGTATTTT.

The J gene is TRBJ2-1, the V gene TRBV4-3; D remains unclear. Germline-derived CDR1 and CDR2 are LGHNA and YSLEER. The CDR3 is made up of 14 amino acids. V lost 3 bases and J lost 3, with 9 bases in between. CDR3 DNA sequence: TGCGCCAGCAGCCACAGGCCTCTCTACAATGAGCAGTTCTTC. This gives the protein CASSHRPLYNEQFF.

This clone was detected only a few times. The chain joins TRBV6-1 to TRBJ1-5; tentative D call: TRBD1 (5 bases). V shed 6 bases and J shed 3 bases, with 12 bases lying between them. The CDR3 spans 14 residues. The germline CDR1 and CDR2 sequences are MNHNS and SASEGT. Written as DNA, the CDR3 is TGTGCCAGCAGGGGACTCAATAACAATCAGCCCCAGCATTTT. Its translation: CASRGLNNNQPQHF.

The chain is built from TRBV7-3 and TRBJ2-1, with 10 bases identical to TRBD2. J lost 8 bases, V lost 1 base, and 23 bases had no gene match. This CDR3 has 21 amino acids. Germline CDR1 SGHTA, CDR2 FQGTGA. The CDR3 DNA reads TGTGCCAGCAGCTTAAGTTGGGCTAGCGGGAGTCTGGCCAGGTTCGTCCATGAGCAGTTCTTC. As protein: CASSLSWASGSLARFVHEQFF.

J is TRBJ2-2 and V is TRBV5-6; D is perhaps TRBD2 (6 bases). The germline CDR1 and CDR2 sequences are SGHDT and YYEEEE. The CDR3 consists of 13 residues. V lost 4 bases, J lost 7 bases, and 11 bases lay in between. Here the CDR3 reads CASSLANGGELFF. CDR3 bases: TGTGCCAGCAGCCTAGCGAACGGCGGGGAGCTGTTTTTT.

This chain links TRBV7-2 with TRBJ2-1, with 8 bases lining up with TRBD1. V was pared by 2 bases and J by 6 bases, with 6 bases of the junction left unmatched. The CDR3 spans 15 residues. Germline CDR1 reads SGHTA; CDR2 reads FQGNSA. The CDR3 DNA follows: TGTGCCAGCAGCTTATGGACAGGGTATGGCAATGAGCAGTTCTTC. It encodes CASSLWTGYGNEQFF.

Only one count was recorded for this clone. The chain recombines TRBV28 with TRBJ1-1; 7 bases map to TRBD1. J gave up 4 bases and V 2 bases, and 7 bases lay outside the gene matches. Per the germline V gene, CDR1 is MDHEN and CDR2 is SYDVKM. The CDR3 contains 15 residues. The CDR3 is CASSLRGLGGTEAFF. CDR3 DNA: TGTGCCAGCAGTTTAAGGGGGCTAGGAGGCACTGAAGCTTTCTTT.

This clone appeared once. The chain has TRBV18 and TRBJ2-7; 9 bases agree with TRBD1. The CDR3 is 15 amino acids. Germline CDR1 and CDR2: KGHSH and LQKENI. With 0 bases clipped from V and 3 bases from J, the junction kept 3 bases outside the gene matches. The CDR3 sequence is CASSPPGTGNYEQYF. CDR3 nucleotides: TGTGCCAGCTCACCACCGGGGACAGGGAACTACGAGCAGTACTTC.

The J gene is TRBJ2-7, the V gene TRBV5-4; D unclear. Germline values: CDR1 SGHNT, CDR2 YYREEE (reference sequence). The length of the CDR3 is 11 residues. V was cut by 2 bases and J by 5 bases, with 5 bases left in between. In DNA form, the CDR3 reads TGTGCCAGCAGCTTCCTCGACGAGCAGTACTTC. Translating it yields CASSFLDEQYF.